The 5 T cell receptor beta chains below all came from one sample that was sequenced in a study of immune evolution from preneoplasia to lung adenocarcinoma. The protocol was immunoSEQ multiplex PCR, while the TCRdb copy is restricted to in-frame clones and leaves out a portion. The table records 3,800 or so clones, around 86% of them present only once. The sequencing input was FFPE minimally invasive lung adenocarcinoma tissue. These receptors were taken from a donor of 70 years or more with lung adenocarcinoma.

V is TRBV7-9 and J is TRBJ2-3; D unresolved. This CDR3 has 12 residues. Germline CDR1 and CDR2: SEHNR and FQNEAQ (reference sequence). V lost 3 bases to trimming and J lost 1 base, with 2 bases between them. CDR3 amino acids: CASSFGTDTQYF. In nucleotides, the CDR3 is TGTGCCAGCAGCTTTGGCACAGATACGCAGTATTTT.

This rearrangement joins TRBV7-8 to TRBJ1-2; D is ambiguous. This CDR3 comprises 15 residues. V gave up 1 base and J gave up 7 bases, with 16 bases separating them. Germline loops: CDR1 SGHVS, CDR2 FQNEAQ. Here the CDR3 DNA reads TGTGCCAGCAGCTTAGACCCAGTCCGAGGTGGTGGCTACACCTTC. Protein sequence: CASSLDPVRGGGYTF.

This chain links TRBV7-2 with TRBJ2-7, with 12 bases aligning to TRBD2. V dropped 8 bases and J dropped 2; count of bases not matched to a gene: 1. The V gene's germline CDR1 is SGHTA and CDR2 FQGNSA. This CDR3 region has 13 residues. Written as DNA, the CDR3 is TGTGCCAGCCGGACTAGCGGGACCTACGAGCAGTACTTC. Translated, it gives CASRTSGTYEQYF.

The table lists this clone with a count of one. V and J are TRBV7-9 and TRBJ1-4, with a tentative D call TRBD1 (5 bases). From germline, CDR1 is SEHNR and CDR2 FQNEAQ (reference sequence). The CDR3 sequence is 16 residues long. V lost 1 base and J lost 2, with 11 bases in between. The CDR3 sequence is CASSLGGGPTNEKLFF. The DNA for the CDR3 is TGTGCCAGCAGCTTAGGTGGGGGACCTACTAATGAAAAACTGTTTTTT.

In its sample, this clone was seen once. This sequence joins TRBV6-6 and TRBJ1-1; D is perhaps TRBD1 (5 bases). The ends were cut back, 5 bases at V and 6 bases at J, with 19 bases in the middle. The CDR3 sequence is 15 residues long. The germline gives CDR1 MNHNY, CDR2 SVGAGI (reference sequence). The CDR3 nucleotides read TGTGCCAGCAGTATACTCGAAGTGGGGGAGGCTGAAGCTTTCTTT. Its protein is CASSILEVGEAEAFF.